This TCR beta chain was captured in a study of cytomegalovirus exposure and HLA in healthy donors. The overall study: Earlier findings included approximately 120 million unique TCR beta sequences obtained from approximately 170 million T cells.

The primer mix had 60 Vbeta and 13 Jbeta primers. The assay was immunoSEQ multiplex PCR, and TCRdb's table has in-frame clones only and misses some. There are about 180,000 clones in the sample; roughly 85% occur only once, and 0.69% lies in the top ten. Sequencing was done on a sample of PBMCs. The receptor comes from a middle-aged woman in good health and CMV-seronegative.

The DNA for the CDR3 is TGCAGCGTTGAGGGAGAACTCAATTACAATGGAGACCAAGAGACCCAGTACTTC. Its translation is CSVEGELNYNGDQETQYF. The V gene is TRBV29-1, the J gene TRBJ2-5, with TRBD2 as a possible D gene (5 bases). From germline, CDR1 is SQVTM and CDR2 ANQGSEA. Trimming took 3 bases from V and 0 from J, leaving 23 bases between them. This CDR3 is 18 amino acids long.